This TCR beta chain is from a study of Graves' ophthalmopathy and Graves' hyperthyroidism. The CDR3 runs to 11 residues. CDR1 is SGHAT and CDR2 is FQNNGV in the germline V gene. As the template, RNA transcripts were used to amplify TCR beta CDR3 regions. A first-round RT-PCR used HTBI primers, followed by a second-round multiplex PCR. TCRdb redid the calling of the multiplex PCR reads with MiXCR, one entry per CDR3 protein. The sample yields fewer than 600,000 distinct CDR3 sequences, roughly 14% seen once. Points on this clonotype: The junction and the germline gene differ at one end; a read error may be behind it.

Thyroid ultrasound, orbital computed tomography, TRAb, serum thyroxine and clinical symptoms formed the basis of diagnosis. The rearrangement uses TRBV11-2 and TRBJ2-7, with D perhaps being TRBD1 or TRBD2 (5 bases each). Source material: blood. The TCR was taken from a woman aged 30 to 39 with Graves' ophthalmopathy. Written as DNA, the CDR3 is TGTGCCAGCATCTTACGGGACGATCAGTACTTC. Encoded protein: CASILRDDQYF. Complete variable domain (other parts from reference TRBV11-2 and TRBJ2-7): EAGVAQSPRYKIIEKRQSVAFWCNPISGHATLYWYQQILGQGPKLLIQFQNNGVVDDSQLPKDRFSAERLKGVDSTLKIQPAKLEDSAVYLCASILRDDQYFGPGTRLTVT.